The clone carrying this T cell receptor beta chain was counted only a few times. Its antigen is still unknown. The sample is drawn from a study of T cell repertoires in cytomegalovirus infection. Study at large: Indications of both CMV infection and matching HLA type were provided by public TCR beta signatures.

Study outcomes and limitations: Clonotype analysis showed dominance of the ex vivo response by HLA-C-restricted CMV-specific TCR beta clonotypes.

Via MiXCR, TCRdb re-called the reads, giving one row per CDR3 protein. The table includes around 71,000 distinct CDR3 sequences, 20% to 25% detected once. Germline-derived CDR1 and CDR2 are DFQATT and SNEGSKA (reference sequence). There are 17 residues in the CDR3. Trimming pared 0 bases from V and 4 bases from J, leaving 16 bases between. The sequence derives from a human donor in good health (CMV status not recorded). Some clones in this sample may be carry-over from other donors' samples. V is TRBV20-1 and J is TRBJ1-6; D ambiguous. Sequences were derived from CD8+ T cells from cultured PBMCs, sampled from culture after CMV antigen stimulation. The CDR3 here is CSARDEVDVWYNSPLHF. The CDR3 nucleotides read TGCAGTGCTAGAGATGAGGTTGATGTTTGGTATAATTCACCCCTCCACTTT.